The sequence of this T cell receptor (beta chain) was determined in a study of post-analysis software for immune sequencing data. Study-level background: As for disease course, relapsing-remitting, secondary progressive and progressive-relapsing multiple sclerosis were all included.

The TCR beta cDNA libraries contained unique molecular identifiers. Around 500,000 cDNA molecules were obtained per 1 to 10 million input T cells. TCRdb fed the PCR reads into MiXCR, producing one record per CDR3 protein. Among about 460,000 distinct CDR3 sequences listed, approximately 46% were seen once. The CDR3 is made up of 11 amino acids. Looked up from germline, CDR1 is SQVTM and CDR2 is ANQGSEA. Between the trimmed V and J ends, which lost 5 bases and 11 bases, there was a span of 15 bases. Points on this clonotype: The antigen is undetermined.

Study conclusions and caveats: Compared with controls, patients showed significantly lower normalized Chao1 diversity. The five TRBV segments detected at higher frequency in patients than in controls included TRBV5-6, TRBV5-1 and TRBV20-1.

The sample was blood. The chain links TRBV29-1 to TRBJ2-5, with D maybe TRBD1 (6 bases). The TCR sequence derives from a girl between 10 and 17 years old with multiple sclerosis. In DNA form, the CDR3 reads TGCAGCGTTACAGGGAACAATGAGCAGTACTTC. Its protein product is CSVTGNNEQYF.